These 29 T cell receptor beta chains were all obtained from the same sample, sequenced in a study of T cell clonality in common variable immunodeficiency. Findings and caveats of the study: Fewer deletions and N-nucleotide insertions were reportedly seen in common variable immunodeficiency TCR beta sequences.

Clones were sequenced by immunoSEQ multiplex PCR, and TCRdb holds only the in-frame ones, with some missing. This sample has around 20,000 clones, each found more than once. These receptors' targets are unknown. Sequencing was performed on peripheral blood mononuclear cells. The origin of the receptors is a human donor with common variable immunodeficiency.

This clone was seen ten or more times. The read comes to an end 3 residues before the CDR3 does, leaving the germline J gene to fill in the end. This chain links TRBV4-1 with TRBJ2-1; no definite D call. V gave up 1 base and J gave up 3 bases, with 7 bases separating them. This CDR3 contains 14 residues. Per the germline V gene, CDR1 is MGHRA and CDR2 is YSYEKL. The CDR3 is CASSQASNYNEQFF. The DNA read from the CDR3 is TGCGCCAGCAGCCAAGCAAGCAACTACAATGAG.

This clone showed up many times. Here the CDR3 reads CSATTGQGIETQYF. The covered CDR3 bases are TGCAGTGCTACAACAGGACAGGGGATAGAGACC. The rearrangement links TRBV20-1 to TRBJ2-5; 9 positions agree with TRBD1. With the read ending 3 residues before the CDR3 end, the germline J gene is used to fill in that end. Germline CDR1 reads DFQATT; CDR2 reads SNEGSKA (reference sequence). V dropped 4 bases and J dropped 4; count of bases not matched to a gene: 7. CDR3 length equals 14 residues.

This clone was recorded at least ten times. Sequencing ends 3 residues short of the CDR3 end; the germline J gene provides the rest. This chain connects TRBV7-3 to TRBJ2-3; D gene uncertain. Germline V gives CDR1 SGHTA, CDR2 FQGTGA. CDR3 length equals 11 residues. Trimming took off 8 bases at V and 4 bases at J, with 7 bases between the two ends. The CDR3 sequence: CASGEADTQYF. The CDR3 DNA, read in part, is TGTGCCAGCGGTGAGGCAGATACG.

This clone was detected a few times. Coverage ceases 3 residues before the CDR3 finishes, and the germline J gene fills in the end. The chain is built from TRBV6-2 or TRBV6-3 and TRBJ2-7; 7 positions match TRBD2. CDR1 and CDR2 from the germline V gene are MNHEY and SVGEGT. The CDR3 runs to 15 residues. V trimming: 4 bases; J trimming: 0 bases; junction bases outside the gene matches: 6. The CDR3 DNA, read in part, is TGTGCCAGCAGTTTCCTCGGGGAGGGCTCCTACGAG. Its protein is CASSFLGEGSYE. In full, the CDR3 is CASSFLGEGSYEQYF.

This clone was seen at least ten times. The sequenced CDR3 bases are TGTGCCAGCAGCTTACAAGGTCGGGATTCACCC. This gives the protein CASSLQGRDSP. The complete CDR3 reads CASSLQGRDSPLHF. The J gene is TRBJ1-6, the V gene TRBV7-9; D uncertain. The read finishes 3 residues shy of the CDR3 end, and the germline J gene is used to complete it. V lost 2 bases and J lost 8, with 10 bases in between. Per the germline V gene, CDR1 is SEHNR and CDR2 is FQNEAQ (reference sequence). The CDR3 runs to 14 residues.

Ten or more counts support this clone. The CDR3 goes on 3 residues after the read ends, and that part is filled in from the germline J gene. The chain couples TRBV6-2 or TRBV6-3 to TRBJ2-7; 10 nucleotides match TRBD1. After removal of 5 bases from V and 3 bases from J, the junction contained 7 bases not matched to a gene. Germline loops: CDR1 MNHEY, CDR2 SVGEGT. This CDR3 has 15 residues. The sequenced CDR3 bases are TGTGCCAGCAGTAACCGGGACAGGGGAGGCTACGAG. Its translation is CASSNRDRGGYE. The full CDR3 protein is CASSNRDRGGYEQYF.

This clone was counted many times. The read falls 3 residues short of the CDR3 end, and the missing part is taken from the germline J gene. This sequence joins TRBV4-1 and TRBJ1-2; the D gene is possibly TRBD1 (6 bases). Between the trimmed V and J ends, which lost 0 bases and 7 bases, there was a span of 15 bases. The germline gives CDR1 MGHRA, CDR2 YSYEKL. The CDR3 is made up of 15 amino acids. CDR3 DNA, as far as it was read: TGCGCCAGCAGCCAAGATGACAGGAACCTTCTTGGC. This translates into CASSQDDRNLLG. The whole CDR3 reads CASSQDDRNLLGYTF.

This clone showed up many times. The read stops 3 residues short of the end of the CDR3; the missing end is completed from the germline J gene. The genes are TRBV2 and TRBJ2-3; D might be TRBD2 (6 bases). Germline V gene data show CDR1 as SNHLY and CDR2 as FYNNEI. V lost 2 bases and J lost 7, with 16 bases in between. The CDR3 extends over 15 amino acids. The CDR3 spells CASSERTTYTNTQYF. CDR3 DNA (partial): TGTGCCAGCAGTGAAAGGACTACCTACACGAATACG.

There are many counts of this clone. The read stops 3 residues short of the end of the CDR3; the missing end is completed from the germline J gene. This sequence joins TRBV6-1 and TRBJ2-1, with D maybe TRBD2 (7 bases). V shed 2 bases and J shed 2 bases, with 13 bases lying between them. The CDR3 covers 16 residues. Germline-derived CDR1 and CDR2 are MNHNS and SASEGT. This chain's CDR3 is CASSELWGGTYNEQFF. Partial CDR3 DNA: TGTGCCAGCAGTGAACTGTGGGGGGGCACCTACAATGAG.

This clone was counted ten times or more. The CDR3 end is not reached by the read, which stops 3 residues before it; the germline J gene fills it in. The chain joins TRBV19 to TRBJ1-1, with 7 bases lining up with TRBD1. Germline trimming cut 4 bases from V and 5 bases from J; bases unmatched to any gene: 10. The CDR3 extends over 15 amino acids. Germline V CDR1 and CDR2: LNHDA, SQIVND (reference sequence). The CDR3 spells CASSRDRESKTEAFF. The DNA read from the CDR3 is TGTGCCAGTAGTAGAGACAGGGAGAGTAAAACTGAA.

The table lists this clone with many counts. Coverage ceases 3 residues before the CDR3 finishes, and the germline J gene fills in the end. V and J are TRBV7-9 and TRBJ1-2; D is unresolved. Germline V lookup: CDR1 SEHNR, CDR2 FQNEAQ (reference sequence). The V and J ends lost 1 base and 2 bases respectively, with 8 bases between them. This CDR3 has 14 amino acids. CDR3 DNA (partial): TGTGCCAGCAGCTTAGTAGTCCCAAACTATGGC. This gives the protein CASSLVVPNYG. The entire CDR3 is CASSLVVPNYGYTF.

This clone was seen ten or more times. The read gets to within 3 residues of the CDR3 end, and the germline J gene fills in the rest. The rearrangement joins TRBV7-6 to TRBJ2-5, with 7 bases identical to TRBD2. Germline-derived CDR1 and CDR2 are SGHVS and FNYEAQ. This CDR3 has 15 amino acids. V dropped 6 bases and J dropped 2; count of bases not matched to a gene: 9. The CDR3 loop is CASSLSWGGQETQYF. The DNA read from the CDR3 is TGTGCCAGCAGTTTGTCATGGGGGGGACAAGAGACC.

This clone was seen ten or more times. The CDR3 loop is CASSGGTGGSYEQYF. The CDR3 DNA, read in part, is TGTGCCAGCAGCGGAGGGACAGGGGGGTCCTACGAG. V and J are TRBV11-3 and TRBJ2-7, with TRBD1 matching 11 bases. The DNA ends 3 residues before the CDR3 does, and the rest of the CDR3 is filled in from the germline J gene. This CDR3 region has 15 residues. Germline V gene data show CDR1 as SGHNT and CDR2 as YENEEA. J gave up 1 base and V 5 bases, and 4 bases lay outside the gene matches.

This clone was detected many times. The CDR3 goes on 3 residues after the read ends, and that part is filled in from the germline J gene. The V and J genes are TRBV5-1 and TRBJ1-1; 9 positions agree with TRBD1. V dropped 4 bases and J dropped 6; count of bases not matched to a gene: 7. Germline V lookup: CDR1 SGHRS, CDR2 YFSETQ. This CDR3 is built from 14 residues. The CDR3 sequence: CASSRIDRGSEAFF. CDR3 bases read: TGCGCCAGCAGCCGAATTGACAGGGGGTCTGAA.

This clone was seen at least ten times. CDR3 DNA, as far as it was read: TGCAGTGCTGCGGGACTAGCGGGGCCAAGCTCCTACAATGAG. It translates to CSAAGLAGPSSYNE. The entire CDR3 is CSAAGLAGPSSYNEQFF. V is TRBV20-1 and J is TRBJ2-1, with 13 nucleotides matching TRBD2. The read falls 3 residues short of the CDR3 end, and the missing part is taken from the germline J gene. The V gene end was trimmed by 5 bases and the J gene end by 0 bases; junction bases not matched to a gene: 7. Germline lookup yields CDR1 DFQATT and CDR2 SNEGSKA (reference sequence). The CDR3 runs 17 residues.

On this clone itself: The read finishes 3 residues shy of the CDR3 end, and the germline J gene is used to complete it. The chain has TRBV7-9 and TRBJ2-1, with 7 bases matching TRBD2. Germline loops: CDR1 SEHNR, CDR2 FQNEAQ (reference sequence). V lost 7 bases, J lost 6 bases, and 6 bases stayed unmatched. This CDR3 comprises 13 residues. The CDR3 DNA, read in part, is TGTGCCAGCACGGCCGGGGGGAGCAATGAG. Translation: CASTAGGSNE. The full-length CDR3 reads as CASTAGGSNEQFF.

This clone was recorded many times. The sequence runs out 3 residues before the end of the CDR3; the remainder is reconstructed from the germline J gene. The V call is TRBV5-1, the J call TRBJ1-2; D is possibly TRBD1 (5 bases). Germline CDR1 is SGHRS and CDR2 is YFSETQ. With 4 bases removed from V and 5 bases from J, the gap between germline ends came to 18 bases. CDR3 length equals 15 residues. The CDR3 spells CASSPTQTASYGYTF. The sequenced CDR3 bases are TGCGCCAGCAGCCCTACCCAGACAGCCTCATATGGC.

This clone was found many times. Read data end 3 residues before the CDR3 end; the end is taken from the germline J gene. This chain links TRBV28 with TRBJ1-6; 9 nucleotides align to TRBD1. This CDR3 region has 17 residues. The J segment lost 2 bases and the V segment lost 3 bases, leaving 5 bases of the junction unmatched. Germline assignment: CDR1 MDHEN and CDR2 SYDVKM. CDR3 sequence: CASSFLGTGPYNSPLHF. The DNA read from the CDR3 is TGTGCCAGCAGTTTTCTAGGGACAGGGCCCTATAATTCACCC.

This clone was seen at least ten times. The CDR3 bases that were read are TGTGCCTGGGGACCACCGGGGGGATCACCCTACGAG. It specifies CAWGPPGGSPYE. The CDR3 in its entirety is CAWGPPGGSPYEQYF. The V gene is TRBV30, the J gene TRBJ2-7, with TRBD2 matching over 7 bases. The read ends 3 residues before the CDR3 terminus; that terminus is restored from the germline J gene. CDR1 GTSNPN and CDR2 SVGIG come from the germline V gene (reference sequence). This CDR3 has 15 amino acids. The J segment lost 2 bases and the V segment lost 5 bases, leaving 12 bases of the junction unmatched.

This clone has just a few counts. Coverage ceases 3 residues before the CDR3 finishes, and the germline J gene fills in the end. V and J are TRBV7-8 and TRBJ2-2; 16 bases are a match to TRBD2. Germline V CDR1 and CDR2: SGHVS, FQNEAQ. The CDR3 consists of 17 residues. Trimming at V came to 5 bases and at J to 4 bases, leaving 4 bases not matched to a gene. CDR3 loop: CASSGTSGGASTGELFF. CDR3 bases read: TGTGCCAGCAGCGGGACTAGCGGGGGGGCATCCACCGGGGAG.

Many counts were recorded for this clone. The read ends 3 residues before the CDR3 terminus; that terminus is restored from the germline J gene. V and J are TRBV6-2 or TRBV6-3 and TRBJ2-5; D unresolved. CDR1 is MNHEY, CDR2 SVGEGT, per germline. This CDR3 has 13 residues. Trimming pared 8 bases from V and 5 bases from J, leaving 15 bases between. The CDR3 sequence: CASSRIGRETQYF. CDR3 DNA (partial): TGTGCCAGCTCACGAATTGGTCGGGAGACC.

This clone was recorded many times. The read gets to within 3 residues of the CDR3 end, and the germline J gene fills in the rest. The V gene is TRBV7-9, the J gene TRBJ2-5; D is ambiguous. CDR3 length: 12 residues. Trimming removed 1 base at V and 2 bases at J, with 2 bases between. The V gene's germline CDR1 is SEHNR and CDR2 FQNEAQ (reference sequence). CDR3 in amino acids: CASSLVQETQYF. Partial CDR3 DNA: TGTGCCAGCAGCTTAGTACAAGAGACC. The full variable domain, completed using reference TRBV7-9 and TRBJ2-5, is DTGVSQNPRHKITKRGQNVTFRCDPISEHNRLYWYRQTLGQGPEFLTYFQNEAQLEKSRLLSDRFSAERPKGSFSTLEIQRTEQGDSAMYLCASSLVQETQYFGPGTRLLVL.

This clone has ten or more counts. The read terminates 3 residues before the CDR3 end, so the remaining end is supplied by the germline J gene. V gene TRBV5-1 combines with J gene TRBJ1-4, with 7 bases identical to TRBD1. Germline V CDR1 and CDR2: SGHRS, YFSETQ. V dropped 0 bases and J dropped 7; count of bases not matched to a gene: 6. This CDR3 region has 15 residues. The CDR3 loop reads CASSLDRGGREKLFF. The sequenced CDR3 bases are TGCGCCAGCAGCTTGGACAGGGGAGGTCGTGAAAAA.

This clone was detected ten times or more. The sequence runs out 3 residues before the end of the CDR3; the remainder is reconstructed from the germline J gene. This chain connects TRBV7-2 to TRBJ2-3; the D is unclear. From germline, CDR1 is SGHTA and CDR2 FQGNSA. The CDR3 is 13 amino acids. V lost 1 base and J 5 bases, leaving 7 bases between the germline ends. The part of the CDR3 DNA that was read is TGTGCCAGCAGCTTAGTGTGGCTAGATACG. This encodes CASSLVWLDT. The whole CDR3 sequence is CASSLVWLDTQYF.

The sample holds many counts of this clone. The CDR3 bases that were read are TGTGCCAGCAGCCCGAGCGGGGGAGGGGATACG. Translating it yields CASSPSGGGDT. The complete CDR3 protein is CASSPSGGGDTQYF. J is TRBJ2-3 and V is TRBV7-2; TRBD2 matches 8 bases. Read sequence stops 3 residues before the CDR3 end, and the germline J gene provides the missing end. The V gene end was trimmed by 5 bases and the J gene end by 6 bases; junction bases not matched to a gene: 7. Germline V gives CDR1 SGHTA, CDR2 FQGNSA. There are 14 residues in the CDR3.

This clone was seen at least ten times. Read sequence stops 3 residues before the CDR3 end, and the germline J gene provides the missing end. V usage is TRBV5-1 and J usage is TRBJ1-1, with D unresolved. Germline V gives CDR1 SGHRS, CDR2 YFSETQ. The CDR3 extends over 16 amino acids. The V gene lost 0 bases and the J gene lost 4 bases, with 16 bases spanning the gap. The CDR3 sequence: CASSLGVAASGTEAFF. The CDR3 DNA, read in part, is TGCGCCAGCAGCTTGGGCGTTGCAGCCAGCGGCACTGAA.

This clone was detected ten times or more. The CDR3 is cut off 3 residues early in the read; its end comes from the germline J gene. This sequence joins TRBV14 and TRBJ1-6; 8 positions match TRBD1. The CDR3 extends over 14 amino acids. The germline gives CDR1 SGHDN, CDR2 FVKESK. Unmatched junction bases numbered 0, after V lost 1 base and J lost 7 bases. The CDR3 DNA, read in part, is TGTGCCAGCAGCCAAGGACAGGGGAATTCACCC. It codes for CASSQGQGNSP. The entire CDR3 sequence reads CASSQGQGNSPLHF.

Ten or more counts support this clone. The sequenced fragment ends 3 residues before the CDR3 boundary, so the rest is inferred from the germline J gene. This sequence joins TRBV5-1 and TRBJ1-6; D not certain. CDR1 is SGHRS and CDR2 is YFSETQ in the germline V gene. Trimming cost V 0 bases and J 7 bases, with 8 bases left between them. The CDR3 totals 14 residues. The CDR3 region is CASSLATVNSPLHF. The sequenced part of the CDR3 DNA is TGCGCCAGCAGCTTGGCCACGGTCAATTCACCC.

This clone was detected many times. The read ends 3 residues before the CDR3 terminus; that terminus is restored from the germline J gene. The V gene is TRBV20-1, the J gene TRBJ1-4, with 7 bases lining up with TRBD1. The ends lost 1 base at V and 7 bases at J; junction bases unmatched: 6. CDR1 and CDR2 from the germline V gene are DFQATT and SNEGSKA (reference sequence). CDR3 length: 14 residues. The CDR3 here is CSARVAGGSEKLFF. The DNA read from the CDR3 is TGCAGTGCTAGAGTGGCAGGGGGAAGTGAAAAA.